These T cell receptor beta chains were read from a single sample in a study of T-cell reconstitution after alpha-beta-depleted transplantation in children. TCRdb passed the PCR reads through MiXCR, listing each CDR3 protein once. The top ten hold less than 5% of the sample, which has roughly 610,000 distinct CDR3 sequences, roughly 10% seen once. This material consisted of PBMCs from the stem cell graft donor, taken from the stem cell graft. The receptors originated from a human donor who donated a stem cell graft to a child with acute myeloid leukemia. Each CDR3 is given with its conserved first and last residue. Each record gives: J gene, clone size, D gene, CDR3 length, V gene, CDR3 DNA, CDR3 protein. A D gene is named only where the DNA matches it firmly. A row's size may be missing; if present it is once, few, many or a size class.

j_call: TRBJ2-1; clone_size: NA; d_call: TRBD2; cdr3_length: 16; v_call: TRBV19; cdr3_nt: TGTGCCAGTAGTCCCCGGACTAGCGGGAGGGCCAATGAGCAGTTCTTC; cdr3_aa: CASSPRTSGRANEQFF
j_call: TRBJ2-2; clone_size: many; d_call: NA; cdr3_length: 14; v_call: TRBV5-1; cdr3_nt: TGCGCCAGCAGTTCGGGGGACAACACCGGGGAGCTGTTTTTT; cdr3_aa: CASSSGDNTGELFF
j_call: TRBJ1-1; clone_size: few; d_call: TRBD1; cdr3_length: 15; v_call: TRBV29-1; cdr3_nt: TGCAGCGTTGGGGGACGACAGGGGGGAAACACTGAAGCTTTCTTT; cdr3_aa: CSVGGRQGGNTEAFF
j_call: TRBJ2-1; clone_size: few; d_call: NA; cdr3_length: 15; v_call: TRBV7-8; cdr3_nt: TGTGCCAGCAGCCCCCGGACTGAGTCCTACAATGAGCAGTTCTTC; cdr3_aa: CASSPRTESYNEQFF
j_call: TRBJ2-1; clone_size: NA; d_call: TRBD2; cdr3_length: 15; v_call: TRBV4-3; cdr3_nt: TGCGCCAGCAGCCAAGATAACCTAGCGGGAGGTGAGCAGTTCTTC; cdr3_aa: CASSQDNLAGGEQFF
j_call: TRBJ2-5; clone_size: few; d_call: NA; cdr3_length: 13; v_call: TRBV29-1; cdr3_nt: TGCAGCGTGGCGGGACAGAAGATGGAGACCCAGTACTTC; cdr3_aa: CSVAGQKMETQYF
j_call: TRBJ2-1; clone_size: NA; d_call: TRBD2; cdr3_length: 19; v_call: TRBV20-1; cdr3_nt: TGCAGTGCTAGGGACCGACTAGCGGGAGGGGGGAGTAGAGGAAATGAGCAGTTCTTC; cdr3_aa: CSARDRLAGGGSRGNEQFF
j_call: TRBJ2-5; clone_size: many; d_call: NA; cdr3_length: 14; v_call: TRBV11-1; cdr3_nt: TGTGCCAGCAGCTCGGGACTCCTTCAAGAGACCCAGTACTTC; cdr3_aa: CASSSGLLQETQYF
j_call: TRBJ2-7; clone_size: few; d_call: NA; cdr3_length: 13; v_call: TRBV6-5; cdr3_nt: TGTGCCAGCAGTTTAGTTCCTACTGGCGAGCAGTACTTC; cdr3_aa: CASSLVPTGEQYF
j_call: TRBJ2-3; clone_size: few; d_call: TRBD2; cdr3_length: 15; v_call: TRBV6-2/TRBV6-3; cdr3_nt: TGTGCCAGCACCACTAGCGGGAGCCGGACAGATACGCAGTATTTT; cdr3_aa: CASTTSGSRTDTQYF
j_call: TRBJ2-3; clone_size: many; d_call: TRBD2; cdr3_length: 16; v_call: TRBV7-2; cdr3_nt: TGTGCCAGCAGCCCCGGGACTAGCGGGAGGGCAGATACGCAGTATTTT; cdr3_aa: CASSPGTSGRADTQYF
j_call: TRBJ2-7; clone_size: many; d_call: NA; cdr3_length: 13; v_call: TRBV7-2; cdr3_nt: TGTGCCAGCAGCTTAGCGCAGGGTAACGAGCAGTACTTC; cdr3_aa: CASSLAQGNEQYF
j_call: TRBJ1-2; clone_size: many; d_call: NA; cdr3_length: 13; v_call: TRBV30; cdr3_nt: TGTGCCTGGAGTGTCTCGGCTCGCTATGGCTACACCTTC; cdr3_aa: CAWSVSARYGYTF
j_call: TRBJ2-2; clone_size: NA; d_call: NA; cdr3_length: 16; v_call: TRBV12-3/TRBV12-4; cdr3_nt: TGTGCCAGCACCCTACCCGTCGTAGGGGGAACCGGGGAGCTGTTTTTT; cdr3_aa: CASTLPVVGGTGELFF
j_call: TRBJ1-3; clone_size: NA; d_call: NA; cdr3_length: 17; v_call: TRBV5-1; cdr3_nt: TGCGCCAGCAGCTTACAACCCGCTTCAGAGATTGGAAACACCATATATTTT; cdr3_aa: CASSLQPASEIGNTIYF
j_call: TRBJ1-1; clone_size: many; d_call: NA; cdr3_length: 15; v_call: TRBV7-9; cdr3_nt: TGTGCCAGCAGCTTATGGAGCGAGCAGAACACTGAAGCTTTCTTT; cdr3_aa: CASSLWSEQNTEAFF
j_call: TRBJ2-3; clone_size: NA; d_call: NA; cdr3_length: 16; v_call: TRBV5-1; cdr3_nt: TGCGCCAGCAGCTTGGTGGGCAGAGCCAGCACAGATACGCAGTATTTT; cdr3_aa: CASSLVGRASTDTQYF
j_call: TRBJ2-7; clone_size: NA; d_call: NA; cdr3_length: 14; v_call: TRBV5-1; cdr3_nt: TGCGCCAGCAGCACCTCCGGGACTGGATACGAGCAGTACTTC; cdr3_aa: CASSTSGTGYEQYF
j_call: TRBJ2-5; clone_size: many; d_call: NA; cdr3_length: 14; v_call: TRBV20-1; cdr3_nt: TGCAGTGCTATCCTAGCGGAGGGGGGAGGGACCCAGTACTTC; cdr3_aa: CSAILAEGGGTQYF
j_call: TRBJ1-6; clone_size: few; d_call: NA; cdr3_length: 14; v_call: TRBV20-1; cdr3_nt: TGCAGTGCCTCTATGGGGGGAACTCCCTCCACCCTCCACTTT; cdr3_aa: CSASMGGTPSTLHF